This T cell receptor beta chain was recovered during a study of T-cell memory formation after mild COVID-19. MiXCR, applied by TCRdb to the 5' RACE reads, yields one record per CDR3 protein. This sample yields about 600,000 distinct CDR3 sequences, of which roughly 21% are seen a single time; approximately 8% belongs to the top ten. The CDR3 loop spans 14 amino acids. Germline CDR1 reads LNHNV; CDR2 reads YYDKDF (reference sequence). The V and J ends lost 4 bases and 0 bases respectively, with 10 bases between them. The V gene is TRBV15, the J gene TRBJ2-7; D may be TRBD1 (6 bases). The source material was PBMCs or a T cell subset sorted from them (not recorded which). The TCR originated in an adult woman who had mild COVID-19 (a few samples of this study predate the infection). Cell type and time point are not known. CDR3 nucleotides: TGTGCCACCAGCACCCGGACAGTCTCCTACGAGCAGTACTTC. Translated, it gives CATSTRTVSYEQYF.